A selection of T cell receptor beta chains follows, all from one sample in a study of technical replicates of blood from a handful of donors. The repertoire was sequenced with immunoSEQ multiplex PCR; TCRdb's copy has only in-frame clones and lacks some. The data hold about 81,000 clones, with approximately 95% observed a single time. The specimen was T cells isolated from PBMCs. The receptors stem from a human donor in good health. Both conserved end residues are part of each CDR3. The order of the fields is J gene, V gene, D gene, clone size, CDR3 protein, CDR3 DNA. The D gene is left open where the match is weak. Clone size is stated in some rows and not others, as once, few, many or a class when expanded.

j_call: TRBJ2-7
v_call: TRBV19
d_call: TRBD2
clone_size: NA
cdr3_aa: CASSIALAGGSYEQYF
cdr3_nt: TGTGCCAGTAGTATAGCACTAGCGGGAGGCTCCTACGAGCAGTACTTC

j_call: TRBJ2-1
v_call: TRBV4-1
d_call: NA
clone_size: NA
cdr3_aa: CASSPLGSASSYNEQFF
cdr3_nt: TGCGCCAGCAGCCCCCTTGGGAGCGCGAGCTCCTACAATGAGCAGTTCTTC

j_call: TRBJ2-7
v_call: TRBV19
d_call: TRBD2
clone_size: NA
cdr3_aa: CASSIAGGIYEQYF
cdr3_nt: TGTGCCAGTAGTATAGCGGGAGGGATCTACGAGCAGTACTTC

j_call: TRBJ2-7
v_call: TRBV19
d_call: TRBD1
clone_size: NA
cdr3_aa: CASSETGGKDEQYF
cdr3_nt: TGTGCCAGTAGCGAGACAGGGGGCAAGGACGAGCAGTACTTC

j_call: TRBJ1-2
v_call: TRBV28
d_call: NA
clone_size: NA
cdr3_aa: CASSLGPFYGYTF
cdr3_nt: TGTGCCAGCAGTCTGGGCCCTTTCTATGGCTACACCTTC

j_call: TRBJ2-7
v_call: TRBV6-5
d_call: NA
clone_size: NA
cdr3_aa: CASSYSADTSVYEQYF
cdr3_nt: TGTGCCAGCAGTTACTCTGCGGATACGTCGGTCTACGAGCAGTACTTC

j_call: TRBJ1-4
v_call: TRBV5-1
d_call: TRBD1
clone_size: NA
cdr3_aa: CASSEMGQGGEKLFF
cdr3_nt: TGCGCCAGCAGCGAAATGGGACAGGGCGGTGAAAAACTGTTTTTT

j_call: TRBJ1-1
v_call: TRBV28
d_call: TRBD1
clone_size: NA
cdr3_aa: CASSGDRGLDTEAFF
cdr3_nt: TGTGCCAGCAGTGGAGACAGGGGGCTCGACACTGAAGCTTTCTTT

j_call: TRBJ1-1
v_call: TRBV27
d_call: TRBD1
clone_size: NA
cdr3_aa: CASSLSGGYTEAFF
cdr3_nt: TGTGCCAGCAGTTTATCAGGGGGCTACACTGAAGCTTTCTTT

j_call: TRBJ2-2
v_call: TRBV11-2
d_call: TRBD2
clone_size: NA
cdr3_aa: CASSSLAGEGTGELFF
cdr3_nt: TGTGCCAGCAGCTCTCTAGCGGGAGAGGGCACCGGGGAGCTGTTTTTT

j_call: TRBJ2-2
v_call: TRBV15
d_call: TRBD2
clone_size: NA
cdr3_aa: CATSSGLAGGYANTGELFF
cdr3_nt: TGTGCCACCAGCAGCGGACTAGCGGGAGGGTATGCGAACACCGGGGAGCTGTTTTTT

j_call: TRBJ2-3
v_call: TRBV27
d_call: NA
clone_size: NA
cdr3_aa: CASSLRTDTQYF
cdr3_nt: TGTGCCAGCAGCCTTCGGACAGATACGCAGTATTTT

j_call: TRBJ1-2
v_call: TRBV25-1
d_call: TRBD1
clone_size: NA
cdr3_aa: CASTPADRAGYTF
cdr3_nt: TGTGCCAGCACCCCGGCGGACAGGGCTGGCTACACCTTC

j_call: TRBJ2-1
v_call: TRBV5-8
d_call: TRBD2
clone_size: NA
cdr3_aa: CASSWGTSGRGEQFF
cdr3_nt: TGTGCCAGCAGCTGGGGGACTAGCGGGAGAGGGGAGCAGTTCTTC

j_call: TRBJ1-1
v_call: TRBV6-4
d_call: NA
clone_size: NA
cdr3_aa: CASRTSAGAPIAEAFF
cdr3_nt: TGTGCCAGCAGGACCAGTGCAGGGGCCCCTATCGCTGAAGCTTTCTTT

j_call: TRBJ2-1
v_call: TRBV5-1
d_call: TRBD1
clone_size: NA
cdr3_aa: CASSFSQDRDNEQFF
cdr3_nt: TGCGCCAGCAGCTTTTCCCAGGACAGGGACAATGAGCAGTTCTTC

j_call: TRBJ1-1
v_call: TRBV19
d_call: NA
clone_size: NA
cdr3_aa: CASIGANTEAFF
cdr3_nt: TGTGCCAGTATAGGAGCGAACACTGAAGCTTTCTTT

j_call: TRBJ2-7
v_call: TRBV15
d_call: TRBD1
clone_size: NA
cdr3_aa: CATSHRDSSYEQYF
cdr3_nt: TGTGCCACCAGCCACCGGGACAGCTCCTACGAGCAGTACTTC

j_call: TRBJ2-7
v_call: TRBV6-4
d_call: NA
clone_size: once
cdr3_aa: CASSDPRFYEQYF
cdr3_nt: TGTGCCAGCAGTGACCCTAGATTCTACGAGCAGTACTTC

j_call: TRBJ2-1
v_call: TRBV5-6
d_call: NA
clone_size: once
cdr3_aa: CASSLAPSIGEQFF
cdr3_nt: TGTGCCAGCAGCTTGGCCCCTAGCATAGGGGAGCAGTTCTTC

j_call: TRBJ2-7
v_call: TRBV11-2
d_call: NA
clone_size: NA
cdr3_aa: CASSLLYGPTGEQYF
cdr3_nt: TGTGCCAGCAGCTTACTATACGGGCCTACGGGGGAGCAGTACTTC

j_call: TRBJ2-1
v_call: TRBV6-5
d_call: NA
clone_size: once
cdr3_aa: CASSYLPGNNEQFF
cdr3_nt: TGTGCCAGCAGTTACTTGCCGGGGAACAATGAGCAGTTCTTC

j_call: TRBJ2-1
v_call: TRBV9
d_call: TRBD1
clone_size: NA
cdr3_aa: CASSVSGQGEEQFF
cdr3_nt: TGTGCCAGCAGCGTGTCGGGACAGGGGGAAGAGCAGTTCTTC

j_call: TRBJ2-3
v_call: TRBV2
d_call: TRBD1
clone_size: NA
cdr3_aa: CASMTGPTDTQYF
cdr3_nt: TGTGCCAGCATGACAGGGCCGACAGATACGCAGTATTTT

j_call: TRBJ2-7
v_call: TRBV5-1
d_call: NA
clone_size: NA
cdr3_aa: CASSFISRGINYEQYF
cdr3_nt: TGCGCCAGCAGCTTTATTTCACGGGGTATAAACTACGAGCAGTACTTC

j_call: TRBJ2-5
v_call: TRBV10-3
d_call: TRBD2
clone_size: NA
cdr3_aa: CAMRTSAEETQYF
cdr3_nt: TGTGCCATGAGGACTAGCGCCGAAGAGACCCAGTACTTC

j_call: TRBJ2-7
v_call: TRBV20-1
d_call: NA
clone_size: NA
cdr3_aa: CSASRTYEQYF
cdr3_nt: TGCAGTGCCTCGCGGACCTACGAGCAGTACTTC

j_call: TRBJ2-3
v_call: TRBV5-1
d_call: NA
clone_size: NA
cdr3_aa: CASSSVSTDTQYF
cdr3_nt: TGCGCCAGCAGCTCGGTTAGCACAGATACGCAGTATTTT

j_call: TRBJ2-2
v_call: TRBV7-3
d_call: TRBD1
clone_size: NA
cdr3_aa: CASRQGSTGELFF
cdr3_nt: TGTGCCAGCCGACAGGGAAGTACCGGGGAGCTGTTTTTT

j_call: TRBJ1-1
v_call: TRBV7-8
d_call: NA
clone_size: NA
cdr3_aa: CASSLGATSEAFF
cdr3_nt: TGTGCCAGCAGCCTAGGGGCGACGTCTGAAGCTTTCTTT

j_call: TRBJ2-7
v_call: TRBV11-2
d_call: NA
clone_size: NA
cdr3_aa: CASSLGQRASYEQYF
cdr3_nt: TGTGCCAGCAGCTTAGGTCAGCGGGCCTCCTACGAGCAGTACTTC

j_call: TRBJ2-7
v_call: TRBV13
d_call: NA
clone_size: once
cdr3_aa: CASSIPGGSEQYF
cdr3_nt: TGTGCCAGCAGCATCCCCGGGGGTTCCGAGCAGTACTTC

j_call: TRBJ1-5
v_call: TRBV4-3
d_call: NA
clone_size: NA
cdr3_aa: CASSQARQVNQPQHF
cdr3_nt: TGCGCCAGCAGCCAAGCGAGACAGGTGAATCAGCCCCAGCATTTT

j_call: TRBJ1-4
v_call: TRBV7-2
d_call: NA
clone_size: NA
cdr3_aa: CASRQRDTSNEKLFF
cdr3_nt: TGTGCCAGCAGGCAACGGGACACCTCTAATGAAAAACTGTTTTTT

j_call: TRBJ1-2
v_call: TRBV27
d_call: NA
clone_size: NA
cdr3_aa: CASSSQGQVRNYGYTF
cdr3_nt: TGTGCCAGCAGTTCTCAGGGCCAGGTTAGGAACTATGGCTACACCTTC

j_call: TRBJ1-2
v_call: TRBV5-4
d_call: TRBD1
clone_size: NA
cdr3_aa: CASSSGGMSGYTF
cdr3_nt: TGTGCCAGCAGCTCAGGGGGCATGAGCGGCTACACCTTC

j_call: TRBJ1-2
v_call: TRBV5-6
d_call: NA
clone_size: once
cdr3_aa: CASSLGTELYGYTF
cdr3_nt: TGTGCCAGCAGCTTGGGGACAGAACTCTATGGCTACACCTTC

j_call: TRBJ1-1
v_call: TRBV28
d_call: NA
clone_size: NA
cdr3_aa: CAHCRGRNTEAFF
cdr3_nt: TGTGCCCATTGCAGGGGACGCAACACTGAAGCTTTCTTT

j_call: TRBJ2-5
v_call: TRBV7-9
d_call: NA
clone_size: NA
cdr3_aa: CASSFPGREETQYF
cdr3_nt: TGTGCCAGCAGCTTTCCAGGGCGAGAGGAGACCCAGTACTTC